These 21 T cell receptor beta chains were all obtained from the same sample, sequenced in a study of T-cell reconstitution after alpha-beta-depleted transplantation in children. Unique molecular identifiers were used in preparing the TCRbeta library. TCRdb fed the PCR reads into MiXCR, producing one record per CDR3 protein. The data contain over 200,000 distinct CDR3 sequences, roughly 8.3% of them singletons. Material: PBMCs, mostly from graft donor cells, obtained 360 days after TCRalphabeta/CD19-depleted stem cell transplant. Every receptor here comes from a male patient aged 2 to 10 who had a stem cell transplant for acute myeloid leukemia, so the T cells may come from the graft donor.

This clonotype was picked up a small number of times. The chain has TRBV4-2 and TRBJ2-1; 10 nucleotides agree with TRBD2. From germline, CDR1 is LGHNA and CDR2 YNFKEQ. The CDR3 loop spans 17 amino acids. Losses at the gene ends were 0 bases for V and 4 bases for J; bases not matched to a gene: 6. DNA for the CDR3: TGTGCCAGCAGCCAAGATGTGGCTAGCGGGAGATACAATGAGCAGTTCTTC. This sequence encodes CASSQDVASGRYNEQFF.

This clonotype was seen a handful of times. The genes are TRBV20-1 and TRBJ1-2; perhaps TRBD1 as D (5 bases). Germline CDR1 and CDR2: DFQATT and SNEGSKA (reference sequence). The length of the CDR3 is 13 residues. V dropped 3 bases and J dropped 2 bases, with 10 bases sitting between them. The CDR3 DNA reads as TGCAGTGCTAGCGGAGACAGCAACTATGGCTACACCTTC. It codes for CSASGDSNYGYTF.

The chain uses TRBV5-1 and TRBJ1-1; D gene uncertain. Trimming removed 4 bases at V and 3 bases at J, with 13 bases between. There are 14 residues in the CDR3. Per the germline V gene, CDR1 is SGHRS and CDR2 is YFSETQ. This CDR3 is CASSRPLGDTEAFF. The CDR3 nucleotides are TGCGCCAGCAGCAGGCCCCTGGGAGACACTGAAGCTTTCTTT.

This clonotype was picked up many times. This chain links TRBV20-1 with TRBJ2-3, with 11 bases matching TRBD1. V trimming: 5 bases; J trimming: 3 bases; junction bases outside the gene matches: 4. Germline V gene data show CDR1 as DFQATT and CDR2 as SNEGSKA (reference sequence). The CDR3 is made up of 14 amino acids. DNA for the CDR3: TGCAGTGCTTCCGGGACAGGGGGTACAGATACGCAGTATTTT. Amino acid sequence: CSASGTGGTDTQYF.

This clonotype was seen many times. The chain recombines TRBV7-8 with TRBJ2-5; possible D gene TRBD2, 6 bases. This CDR3 region has 14 residues. V was trimmed by 4 bases and J by 1 base, leaving 10 bases between them. Germline V CDR1 and CDR2: SGHVS, FQNEAQ. The chain's CDR3 is CASSSRLGQETQYF. Written as DNA, the CDR3 is TGTGCCAGCAGCTCCCGACTAGGCCAAGAGACCCAGTACTTC.

The genes are TRBV24-1 and TRBJ2-3; weak D call: TRBD1 (7 bases). The germline gives CDR1 KGHDR, CDR2 SFDVKD. The ends were cut back, 6 bases at V and 0 bases at J, with 15 bases in the middle. The CDR3 sequence is 16 residues long. DNA of the CDR3: TGTGCCACCAGTTCCTCCAGGGGGGCTAGCACAGATACGCAGTATTTT. Protein sequence: CATSSSRGASTDTQYF.

The chain combines TRBV20-1 with TRBJ2-1; 11 nucleotides match TRBD2. The CDR3 consists of 16 residues. V shed 7 bases and J 9 bases; nucleotides not matched to a gene: 17. CDR1 and CDR2 from the germline V gene are DFQATT and SNEGSKA (reference sequence). CDR3 DNA: TGCAGTGTCCCCAAACTAGCGGGAGCAATATGGGGTGAGCAGTTCTTC. This gives the protein CSVPKLAGAIWGEQFF.

This clonotype was seen many times. V is TRBV7-2 and J is TRBJ2-5, with D possibly TRBD1 on 6 matching bases. Germline values: CDR1 SGHTA, CDR2 FQGNSA. The CDR3 has 15 amino acids. V was pared by 4 bases and J by 2 bases, with 14 bases between. CDR3 loop: CASSSYRVWQETQYF. The CDR3 bases are TGTGCCAGCAGCTCGTACAGGGTTTGGCAAGAGACCCAGTACTTC.

This clonotype was counted only a few times. The CDR3, as DNA: TGTGCCAGCAGCAAAGGACACGCCTACGAGCAGTACGTC. As protein: CASSKGHAYEQYV. The gene calls are TRBV5-4 and TRBJ2-7, with D possibly matching TRBD1 (5 bases). Germline V gene lookup returns CDR1 SGHNT and CDR2 YYREEE (reference sequence). V dropped 4 bases and J dropped 2 bases, with 10 bases sitting between them. The CDR3 has 13 amino acids.

The sample holds many counts of this clonotype. This chain uses TRBV5-1 with TRBJ2-7; no clear D. CDR1 is SGHRS and CDR2 is YFSETQ in the germline V gene. The V end was cut by 1 base, the J end by 0 bases, with 11 bases between. CDR3 size: 15 residues. The CDR3 protein is CASSLNPAISYEQYF. In DNA form, the CDR3 reads TGCGCCAGCAGCTTGAACCCTGCCATCTCCTACGAGCAGTACTTC.

This clonotype was observed a handful of times. The J gene is TRBJ1-2, the V gene TRBV12-5; TRBD1 is a possible D gene (6 bases). This CDR3 has 17 amino acids. Per germline, CDR1 LGHNT and CDR2 FRNRAP. Trimming left V 1 base short and J 3 bases short, with 18 bases between. The DNA for the CDR3 is TGTGCTAGTGGTTTGGCCCTTCGGACAGTAGGAGACTATGGCTACACCTTC. Its protein product is CASGLALRTVGDYGYTF.

This clonotype came up many times. V gene TRBV7-2 combines with J gene TRBJ2-3, with 7 bases aligning to TRBD2. Germline V gene data show CDR1 as SGHTA and CDR2 as FQGNSA. With V trimmed by 1 base and J by 4 bases, 2 bases remained unmatched. This CDR3 has 14 residues. CDR3 DNA sequence: TGTGCCAGCAGCTTAGTGCTAGCGGCAGATACGCAGTATTTT. Translating gives CASSLVLAADTQYF. The whole variable domain, remainder taken from reference TRBV7-2 and TRBJ2-3, is GAGVSQSPSNKVTEKGKDVELRCDPISGHTALYWYRQSLGQGLEFLIYFQGNSAPDKSGLPSDRFSAERTGGSVSTLTIQRTQQEDSAVYLCASSLVLAADTQYFGPGTRLTVL.

The chain combines TRBV14 with TRBJ2-5; no clear D gene. V was trimmed by 2 bases and J by 5 bases, leaving 12 bases between them. The CDR3 length is 14 residues. The germline gives CDR1 SGHDN, CDR2 FVKESK. CDR3 DNA: TGTGCCAGCAGCCAAAACCGCCTGGAGGAGACCCAGTACTTC. This sequence encodes CASSQNRLEETQYF.

This clonotype has a handful of counts. This chain's CDR3 is CASSTGAGGNEQYV. DNA of the CDR3: TGTGCCAGCAGTACAGGAGCGGGGGGTAACGAGCAGTACGTC. The chain employs TRBV2 and TRBJ2-7; 9 nucleotides align to TRBD2. This CDR3 has 14 amino acids. V lost 5 bases to trimming and J lost 5 bases; unmatched junction nucleotides: 7. Germline V gene sequence: CDR1 SNHLY, CDR2 FYNNEI.

In this sample, this clonotype turned up many times. The V and J genes are TRBV20-1 and TRBJ2-2; no clear D gene. V lost 0 bases and J lost 4, with 6 bases in between. Germline values: CDR1 DFQATT, CDR2 SNEGSKA (reference sequence). This CDR3 has 13 amino acids. CDR3 amino acids: CSAREVLTGELFF. CDR3 coding DNA: TGCAGTGCTAGAGAAGTCCTCACCGGGGAGCTGTTTTTT.

This clonotype was counted many times. The rearrangement uses TRBV27 and TRBJ2-3; D gene uncertain. Deletions cut 3 bases from V and 7 bases from J, with 11 bases between. The CDR3 covers 13 residues. In germline, CDR1 is MNHEY, CDR2 SMNVEV (reference sequence). The CDR3 loop is CASSLSELNTQYF. CDR3 DNA: TGTGCCAGCAGTTTGTCCGAGCTTAATACGCAGTATTTT.

V usage is TRBV7-9 and J usage is TRBJ2-5; TRBD2 aligns across 7 bases. J was trimmed by 2 bases and V by 5 bases; bases with no gene match: 20. The CDR3 spans 19 residues. Germline V gene data show CDR1 as SEHNR and CDR2 as FQNEAQ (reference sequence). The CDR3 DNA sequence: TGTGCCAGCAGCCGTAGAGGCTCCAGCGGGAAGTATCCACAAGAGACCCAGTACTTC. Protein sequence: CASSRRGSSGKYPQETQYF. The whole variable domain, filled in from reference TRBV7-9 and TRBJ2-5, reads DTGVSQNPRHKITKRGQNVTFRCDPISEHNRLYWYRQTLGQGPEFLTYFQNEAQLEKSRLLSDRFSAERPKGSFSTLEIQRTEQGDSAMYLCASSRRGSSGKYPQETQYFGPGTRLLVL.

This clonotype has more than one count but fewer than ten. CDR3 sequence: CASSLRQTGGKEKLFF. CDR3 sequence (DNA): TGTGCCAGCAGCTTGAGGCAGACAGGGGGCAAAGAAAAACTGTTTTTT. V gene TRBV5-6 combines with J gene TRBJ1-4; TRBD1 aligns across 10 bases. The junction had 8 bases not matched to a gene; V was cut back by 1 base and J by 8 bases. The CDR3 length is 16 residues. Germline V CDR1 and CDR2: SGHDT, YYEEEE.

This clonotype was seen once. This chain connects TRBV30 to TRBJ2-7, with 8 bases matching TRBD2. Germline V lookup: CDR1 GTSNPN, CDR2 SVGIG (reference sequence). This CDR3 has 13 residues. V lost 0 bases to trimming and J lost 3 bases; unmatched junction nucleotides: 1. The CDR3 reads CAWSVTSGYEQYF. The CDR3 nucleotides are TGTGCCTGGAGTGTAACTAGCGGCTACGAGCAGTACTTC.

This clonotype was seen ten or more times. This rearrangement joins TRBV12-3 or TRBV12-4 to TRBJ2-5, with D tentatively TRBD2 (5 bases). The CDR3 has 14 residues. V was pared by 4 bases and J by 2 bases, with 11 bases between. DNA of the CDR3: TGTGCCAGCAGTTCCCGGGAATATCAAGAGACCCAGTACTTC. It codes for CASSSREYQETQYF.

The rearrangement joins TRBV6-1 to TRBJ1-2; 8 bases map to TRBD1. Looked up from germline, CDR1 is MNHNS and CDR2 is SASEGT. Trimming took 8 bases from V and 4 from J; bases not matched to a gene: 6. This CDR3 has 13 residues. CDR3 residues: CASERTGSYGYTF. The CDR3, as DNA: TGTGCCAGCGAGAGGACAGGGTCCTATGGCTACACCTTC.